Presented here are 12 T cell receptor beta chains from one specimen sequenced in a study of blood T cell repertoires in COVID-19. Libraries were prepared by immunoSEQ multiplex PCR; TCRdb keeps only in-frame clonotypes and omits some of them. The table includes 210,000 or so clones, just under 90% detected once. Sequencing was performed on peripheral blood. Receptors originate from a man aged 25 to 45 with COVID-19, enrolled during active disease.

The chain uses TRBV30 and TRBJ2-5; D call uncertain. This CDR3 comprises 11 residues. Per germline, CDR1 GTSNPN and CDR2 SVGIG (reference sequence). V lost 1 base, J lost 2 bases, and 2 bases lay in between. CDR3 amino acids: CAWSAQETQYF. The DNA of the CDR3 is TGTGCCTGGAGTGCGCAAGAGACCCAGTACTTC.

J is TRBJ2-7 and V is TRBV27, with TRBD2 matching 8 bases. The V and J ends lost 6 bases and 6 bases, in that order; junction bases with no gene match: 13. This CDR3 comprises 15 residues. Germline values: CDR1 MNHEY, CDR2 SMNVEV (reference sequence). DNA for the CDR3: TGTGCCAGCAGCCTCTACCCCGGGAGGGCGGGCGAGCAGTACTTC. Its translation: CASSLYPGRAGEQYF.

Only one count was recorded for this clone. The rearrangement joins TRBV7-2 to TRBJ2-1; no clear D. Looked up from germline, CDR1 is SGHTA and CDR2 is FQGNSA. V was shortened by 5 bases and J by 4 bases, with 6 bases between the two germline ends. The CDR3 contains 12 residues. The CDR3: CASSQLYNEQFF. In nucleotides, the CDR3 is TGTGCCAGCAGCCAACTTTACAATGAGCAGTTCTTC.

The rearrangement uses TRBV29-1 and TRBJ1-3; 10 bases agree with TRBD1. The germline V gene encodes CDR1 SQVTM and CDR2 ANQGSEA. Trimming removed 5 bases from V and 0 bases from J; junction bases left unmatched: 7. This CDR3 is 16 amino acids long. The DNA of the CDR3 is TGCAGCGTTACGGGACAGGGGCCGCACTCTGGAAACACCATATATTTT. As protein: CSVTGQGPHSGNTIYF.

V usage is TRBV6-6 and J usage is TRBJ2-7, with unresolved D. CDR1 MNHNY and CDR2 SVGAGI come from the germline V gene (reference sequence). This CDR3 region has 11 residues. Trimming removed 5 bases at V and 5 bases at J, with 7 bases between. CDR3 region: CASSRSDEQYF. The CDR3 bases are TGTGCCAGCAGTCGATCCGACGAGCAGTACTTC.

V is TRBV5-1 and J is TRBJ2-1; TRBD2 is a possible D gene (6 bases). The CDR3 loop spans 15 amino acids. V gave up 7 bases and J gave up 1 base, with 15 bases separating them. In germline, CDR1 is SGHRS, CDR2 YFSETQ. CDR3 region: CASCLLAGSYNEQFF. CDR3 in DNA: TGCGCCAGCTGCCTATTGGCGGGGTCCTACAATGAGCAGTTCTTC.

In DNA form, the CDR3 reads TGTGCCAGCGGCGGACTAGCGGGAGTGACAGAGCAGTTCTTC. Its protein is CASGGLAGVTEQFF. This chain uses TRBV2 with TRBJ2-1; 13 positions agree with TRBD2. Germline-derived CDR1 and CDR2 are SNHLY and FYNNEI. The V segment lost 8 bases and the J segment 10 bases; nucleotides outside the gene matches: 8. The length of the CDR3 is 14 residues.

V usage is TRBV3-1 (or the pseudogene TRBV3-2) and J usage is TRBJ2-7; D remains ambiguous. CDR3 length: 14 residues. V was trimmed by 3 bases and J by 2 bases, leaving 11 bases between them. Per germline, CDR1 LGHDT and CDR2 YNNKEL (reference sequence). CDR3 sequence: CASSHSNTPYEQYF. For the CDR3, the DNA is TGTGCCAGCAGCCACTCAAACACCCCCTACGAGCAGTACTTC.

V and J are TRBV5-6 and TRBJ2-7; D gene ambiguous. Between the trimmed V and J ends, which lost 0 bases and 4 bases, there was a span of 11 bases. This CDR3 has 14 residues. Germline CDR1 and CDR2: SGHDT and YYEEEE. The CDR3 DNA reads as TGTGCCAGCAGCTTGGACTCTCAAGATTACGAGCAGTACTTC. This gives the protein CASSLDSQDYEQYF.

A single count supports this clone. The chain has TRBV6-5 and TRBJ1-2; D not resolved. The ends were cut back, 6 bases at V and 1 base at J, with 15 bases in the middle. CDR1 is MNHEY and CDR2 is SVGAGI in the germline V gene. This CDR3 region has 15 residues. The CDR3 sequence is CASRIGGTINYGYTF. The DNA of the CDR3 is TGTGCCAGCAGAATAGGAGGAACGATTAACTATGGCTACACCTTC.

The chain links TRBV10-2 to TRBJ1-5; maybe TRBD1 (6 bases). The CDR3 spans 12 residues. In germline, CDR1 is WSHSY, CDR2 SAAADI. With 8 bases removed from V and 3 bases from J, the gap between germline ends came to 8 bases. CDR3 residues: CASGQNNQPQHF. In nucleotides, the CDR3 is TGCGCCAGCGGACAGAACAATCAGCCCCAGCATTTT.

V and J are TRBV20-1 and TRBJ2-7; a weak D match, TRBD2 (6 bases). This CDR3 spans 13 amino acids. V was trimmed by 3 bases and J by 12 bases, leaving 21 bases between them. The germline V gene encodes CDR1 DFQATT and CDR2 SNEGSKA (reference sequence). CDR3 sequence: CSASSGGAPKWYF. Written as DNA, the CDR3 is TGCAGTGCTAGTTCAGGCGGGGCCCCCAAGTGGTACTTC.